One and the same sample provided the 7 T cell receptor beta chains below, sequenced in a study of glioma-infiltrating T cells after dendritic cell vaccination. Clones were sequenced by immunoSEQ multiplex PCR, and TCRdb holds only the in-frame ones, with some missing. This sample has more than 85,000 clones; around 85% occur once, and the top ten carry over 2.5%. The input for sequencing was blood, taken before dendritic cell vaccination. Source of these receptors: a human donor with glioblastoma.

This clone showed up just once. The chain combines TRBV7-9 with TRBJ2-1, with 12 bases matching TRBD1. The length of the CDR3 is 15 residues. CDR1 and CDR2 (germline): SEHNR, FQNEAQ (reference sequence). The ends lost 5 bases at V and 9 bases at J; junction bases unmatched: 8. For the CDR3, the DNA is TGTGCCAGCAGCCCAGCCGGGACAGGGGGCAGTGAGCAGTTCTTC. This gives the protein CASSPAGTGGSEQFF.

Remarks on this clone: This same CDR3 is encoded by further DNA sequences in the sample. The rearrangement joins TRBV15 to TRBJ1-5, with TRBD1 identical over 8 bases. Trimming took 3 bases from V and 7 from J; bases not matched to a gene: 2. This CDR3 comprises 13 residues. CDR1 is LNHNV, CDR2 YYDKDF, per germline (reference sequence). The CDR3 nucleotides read TGTGCCACCAGCAGCGGACAGGGACAGCCCCAGCATTTT. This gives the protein CATSSGQGQPQHF.

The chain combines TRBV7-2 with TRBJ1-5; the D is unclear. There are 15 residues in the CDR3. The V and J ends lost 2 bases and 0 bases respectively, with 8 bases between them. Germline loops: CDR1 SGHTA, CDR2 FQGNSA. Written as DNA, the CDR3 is TGTGCCAGCAGCTTATACCGCGCTAGCAATCAGCCCCAGCATTTT. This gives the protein CASSLYRASNQPQHF.

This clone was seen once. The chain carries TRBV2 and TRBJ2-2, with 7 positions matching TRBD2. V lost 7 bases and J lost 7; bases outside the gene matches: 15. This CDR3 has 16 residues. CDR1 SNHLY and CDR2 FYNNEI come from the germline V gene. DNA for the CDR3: TGTGCCAGCACCCTCCGGGCGGGAGTTGAGTTCGGGGAGCTGTTTTTT. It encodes CASTLRAGVEFGELFF.

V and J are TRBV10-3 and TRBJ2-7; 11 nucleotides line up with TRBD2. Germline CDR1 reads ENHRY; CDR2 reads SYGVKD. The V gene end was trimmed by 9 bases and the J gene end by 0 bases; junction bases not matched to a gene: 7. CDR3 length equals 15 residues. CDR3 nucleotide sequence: TGTGCCATAGGGGTAGCGGGAGGGCCCTCCTACGAGCAGTACTTC. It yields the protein CAIGVAGGPSYEQYF.

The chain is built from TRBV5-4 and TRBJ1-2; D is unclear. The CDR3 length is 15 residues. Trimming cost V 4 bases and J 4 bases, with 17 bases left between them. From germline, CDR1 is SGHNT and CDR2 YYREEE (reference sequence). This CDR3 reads CASSRGREESYGYTF. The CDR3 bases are TGTGCCAGCAGCCGAGGAAGAGAGGAGAGCTATGGCTACACCTTC.

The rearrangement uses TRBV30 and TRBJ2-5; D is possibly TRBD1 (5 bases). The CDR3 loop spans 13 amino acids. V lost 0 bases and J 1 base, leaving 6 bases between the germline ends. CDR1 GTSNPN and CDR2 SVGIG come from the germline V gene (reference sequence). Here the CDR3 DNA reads TGTGCCTGGAGTGTTGACAGCCAAGAGACCCAGTACTTC. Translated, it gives CAWSVDSQETQYF.